The 7 T cell receptor beta chains in this list originate from one sample, sequenced in a study of blood T cell repertoires in COVID-19. The assay was immunoSEQ multiplex PCR, and TCRdb's table has in-frame clones only and misses some. The sample shows 130,000 to 150,000 clones, about 80% of them seen only once. Sequencing was performed on peripheral blood. The receptors here all came from a man aged 55 to 70 with acute or convalescent COVID-19.

This clone was counted between two and nine times. The chain combines TRBV28 with TRBJ1-6; a weak D match, TRBD1 (6 bases). Germline CDR1 MDHEN, CDR2 SYDVKM. With 6 bases removed from V and 9 bases from J, the gap between germline ends came to 21 bases. This CDR3 contains 16 residues. The CDR3 DNA follows: TGTGCCAGCAGGGGGGGGCCGACCGGTATTCTTTCACCCCTCCACTTT. Protein: CASRGGPTGILSPLHF.

The chain has TRBV11-2 and TRBJ2-1; the D gene is possibly TRBD2 (5 bases). V was trimmed by 1 base and J by 9 bases, leaving 10 bases between them. Germline CDR1 is SGHAT and CDR2 is FQNNGV. The CDR3 runs 13 residues. DNA of the CDR3: TGTGCCAGCAGCTTAGCGGGGAATGGTGAGCAGTTCTTC. It translates to CASSLAGNGEQFF.

Points on this clone: The sample holds other DNA sequences that translate to the same CDR3. The chain is built from TRBV30 and TRBJ1-2; 10 nucleotides match TRBD1. CDR1 is GTSNPN, CDR2 SVGIG, per germline (reference sequence). The V segment lost 3 bases and the J segment 4 bases; nucleotides outside the gene matches: 2. The CDR3 spans 13 residues. The CDR3 coding sequence is TGTGCCTGGAGCGGACAGGGGGGCTATGGCTACACCTTC. Encoded protein: CAWSGQGGYGYTF.

CDR3 loop: CASSLAQKRINDQPQHF. CDR3 nucleotide sequence: TGTGCCAGCAGCCTGGCCCAAAAGAGGATTAATGATCAGCCCCAGCATTTT. The chain recombines TRBV11-2 with TRBJ1-5; the D is unclear. This CDR3 is built from 17 residues. Germline assignment: CDR1 SGHAT and CDR2 FQNNGV. Trimming cost V 5 bases and J 5 bases, with 22 bases left between them.

This chain connects TRBV9 to TRBJ2-3, with TRBD2 matching over 13 bases. CDR1 and CDR2 (germline): SGDLS, YYNGEE. Unmatched junction bases numbered 11, after V lost 0 bases and J lost 1 base. There are 20 residues in the CDR3. CDR3 residues: CASSVGGLAGRVGRTDTQYF. CDR3 DNA: TGTGCCAGCAGCGTAGGGGGACTAGCGGGAAGGGTTGGGCGCACAGATACGCAGTATTTT.

The chain is built from TRBV20-1 and TRBJ2-1; D is unclear. Trimming took off 2 bases at V and 9 bases at J, with 8 bases between the two ends. CDR1 is DFQATT and CDR2 is SNEGSKA in the germline V gene (reference sequence). The CDR3 totals 11 residues. CDR3 sequence (DNA): TGCAGTGCTAGAAACCCCGGTGAGCAGTTCTTC. Translation gives CSARNPGEQFF.

The chain is built from TRBV11-3 and TRBJ1-6; D ambiguous. The length of the CDR3 is 12 residues. Trimming pared 1 base from V and 13 bases from J, leaving 8 bases between. Germline values: CDR1 SGHNT, CDR2 YENEEA. CDR3 DNA: TGTGCCAGCAGCTTAGTCCCCCCTCCCCTCCACTTT. It translates to CASSLVPPPLHF.